These 9 T cell receptor beta chains came from one sample sequenced in a study of T cell clusters in autoimmune cytopenias. TRB rearrangements were amplified by touch-down multiplex PCR with mixed TRB-A/B primers. TCRdb reprocessed the multiplex PCR reads, with one entry per CDR3 protein and no DNA. The sample is made up of over 7,000 distinct CDR3 sequences, and the top ten hold 21% of it. TRB was amplified from roughly 270 ng of peripheral blood genomic DNA per sample. Sequencing input: peripheral blood. The receptors shown here come from a human donor with an autoimmune cytopenia or autoimmune hepatitis (not recorded which).

According to its frequency, this clonotype is medium-sized (0.01 to 0.1%). This rearrangement joins TRBV6-5 to TRBJ1-2; TCRdb returns TRBD1, unconfirmable since there is no DNA. CDR3 size: 13 residues. Germline CDR1 and CDR2: MNHEY and SVGAGI. The CDR3 spells CASSPPGQWGYTF.

V gene TRBV5-6 combines with J gene TRBJ1-4. CDR1 is SGHDT and CDR2 is YYEEEE in the germline V gene. This CDR3 has 14 amino acids. CDR3 amino acids: CASSLPGSGEKLFF. The full variable domain, its missing parts supplied by reference TRBV5-6 and TRBJ1-4, is DAGVTQSPTHLIKTRGQQVTLRCSPKSGHDTVSWYQQALGQGPQFIFQYYEEEERQRGNFPDRFSGHQFPNYSSELNVNALLLGDSALYLCASSLPGSGEKLFFGSGTQLSVL.

Measured by frequency, this clonotype is medium-sized (0.01 to 0.1%). The rearrangement uses TRBV5-4 and TRBJ1-2. Per germline, CDR1 SGHNT and CDR2 YYREEE (reference sequence). The CDR3 has 13 amino acids. CDR3 loop: CASTLDRGYGYTF.

The chain recombines TRBV27 with TRBJ2-3. Per germline, CDR1 MNHEY and CDR2 SMNVEV (reference sequence). The CDR3 has 14 residues. The CDR3 loop is CASSLGQAGDTQYF.

This chain joins TRBV13 and TRBJ2-3; checking the TCRdb D call of TRBD1 is not possible without DNA. This CDR3 has 17 residues. CDR1 is PRHDT and CDR2 is FYEKMQ in the germline V gene (reference sequence). This CDR3 is CASSFGRSPQRAFTQYF.

CDR3 sequence: CASSWTGGSNEKLFF. V usage is TRBV10-2 and J usage is TRBJ1-4; TCRdb's D call, TRBD1, is unchecked because there is no DNA. The length of the CDR3 is 15 residues. CDR1 WSHSY and CDR2 SAAADI come from the germline V gene.

The chain has TRBV6-5 and TRBJ1-1; TCRdb designates TRBD1, a call that cannot be tested without DNA. The CDR3 extends over 15 amino acids. Germline V lookup: CDR1 MNHEY, CDR2 SVGAGI. CDR3 sequence: CASTPRGARNTEAFF.

The CDR3 protein is CSARSPGAATTAGELFF. The rearrangement links TRBV20-1 to TRBJ2-2; the TRBD1 assignment by TCRdb is unverifiable without DNA. The CDR3 runs to 17 residues. Germline V gene data show CDR1 as DFQATT and CDR2 as SNEGSKA (reference sequence).

This clonotype is medium-sized by frequency. V is TRBV5-4 and J is TRBJ1-2; TCRdb's D call of TRBD1 is untestable without DNA. The CDR3 runs 14 residues. Per the germline V gene, CDR1 is SGHNT and CDR2 is YYREEE (reference sequence). The CDR3 sequence: CASSRTGQGGGYTF.